In this sample, the clone carrying this TCR beta chain turned up a few times. As yet, its antigen is unknown. This sample is part of a study of T cell repertoires in cytomegalovirus infection. Study information: Newly reported HLA-C-restricted and thoroughly characterized HLA-B-restricted CMV epitopes were employed. The public TCR beta signatures pointed to both CMV infection and matching HLA type.

General study findings and limits: Cumulative frequency (of public TCR beta family members) identified carriers of CMV plus the relevant HLA.

TCRdb itself ran the reads through MiXCR, one entry per CDR3 protein. The sample lists around 360,000 distinct CDR3 sequences; about 35% were seen once. The sequencing used cultured PBMCs, collected from culture after CMV antigen stimulation. The sequence came from a human donor in good health (CMV status not recorded). Some clones in this sample may be carry-over from other donors' samples.

The CDR3 is CASSYSVPPRNTEAFF. CDR3 bases: TGTGCCAGCAGTTACTCGGTCCCACCCCGGAACACTGAAGCTTTCTTT. This rearrangement joins TRBV6-2 or TRBV6-3 to TRBJ1-1; D not certain. With 0 bases removed from V and 1 base from J, the gap between germline ends came to 12 bases. This CDR3 region has 16 residues. Germline-derived CDR1 and CDR2 are MNHEY and SVGEGT.